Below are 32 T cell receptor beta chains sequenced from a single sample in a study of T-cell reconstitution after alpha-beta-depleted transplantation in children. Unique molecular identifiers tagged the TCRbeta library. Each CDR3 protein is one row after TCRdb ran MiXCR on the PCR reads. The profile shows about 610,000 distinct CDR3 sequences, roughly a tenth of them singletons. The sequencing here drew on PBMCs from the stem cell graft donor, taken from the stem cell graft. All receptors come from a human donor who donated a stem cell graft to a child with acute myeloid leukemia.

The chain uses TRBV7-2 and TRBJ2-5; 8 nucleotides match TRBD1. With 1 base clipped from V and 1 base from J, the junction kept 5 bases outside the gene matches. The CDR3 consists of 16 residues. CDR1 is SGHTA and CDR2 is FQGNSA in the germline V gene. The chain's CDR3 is CASSLVNRGTQETQYF. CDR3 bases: TGTGCCAGCAGCTTAGTCAACAGGGGGACCCAAGAGACCCAGTACTTC.

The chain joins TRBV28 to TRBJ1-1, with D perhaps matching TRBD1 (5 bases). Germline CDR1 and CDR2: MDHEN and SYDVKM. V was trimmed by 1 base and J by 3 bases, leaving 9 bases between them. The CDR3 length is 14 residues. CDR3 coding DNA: TGTGCCAGCAGTTTATTGGGGGTATACACTGAAGCTTTCTTT. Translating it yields CASSLLGVYTEAFF.

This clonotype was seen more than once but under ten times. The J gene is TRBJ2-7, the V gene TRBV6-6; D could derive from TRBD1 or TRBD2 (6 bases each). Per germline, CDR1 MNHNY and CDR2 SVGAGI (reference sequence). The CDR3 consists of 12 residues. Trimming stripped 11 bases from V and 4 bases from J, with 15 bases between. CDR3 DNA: TGTGCCGCTAGCCGGGGGCAGTACGAGCAGTACTTC. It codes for CAASRGQYEQYF.

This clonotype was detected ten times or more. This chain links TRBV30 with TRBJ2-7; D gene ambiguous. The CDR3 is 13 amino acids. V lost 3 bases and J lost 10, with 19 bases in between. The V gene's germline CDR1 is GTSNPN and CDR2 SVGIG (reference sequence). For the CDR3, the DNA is TGTGCCTGGAGCATTTCGAGCGAGACACATCAGTACTTC. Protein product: CAWSISSETHQYF.

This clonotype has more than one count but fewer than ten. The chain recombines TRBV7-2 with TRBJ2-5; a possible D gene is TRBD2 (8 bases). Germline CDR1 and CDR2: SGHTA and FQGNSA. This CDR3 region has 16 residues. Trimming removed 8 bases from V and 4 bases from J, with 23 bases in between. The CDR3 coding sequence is TGTGCCAGCGCCCTAGCGGGCCGACAGGGACGAGAGACCCAGTACTTC. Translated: CASALAGRQGRETQYF.

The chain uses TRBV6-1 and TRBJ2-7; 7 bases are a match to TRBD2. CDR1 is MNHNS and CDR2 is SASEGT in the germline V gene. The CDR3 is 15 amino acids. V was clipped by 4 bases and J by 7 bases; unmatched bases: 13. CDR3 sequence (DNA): TGTGCCAGCAGTGTCTCTAGCGGAGCCCGGGGAGAGCAGTACTTC. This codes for CASSVSSGARGEQYF.

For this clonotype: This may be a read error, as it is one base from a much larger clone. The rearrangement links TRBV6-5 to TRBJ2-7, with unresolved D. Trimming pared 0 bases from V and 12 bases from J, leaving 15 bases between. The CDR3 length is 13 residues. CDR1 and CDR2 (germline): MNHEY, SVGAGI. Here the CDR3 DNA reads TGTGCCAGCAGTTACTCCCCCTCCAGTGCGGCGTACTTC. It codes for CASSYSPSSAAYF.

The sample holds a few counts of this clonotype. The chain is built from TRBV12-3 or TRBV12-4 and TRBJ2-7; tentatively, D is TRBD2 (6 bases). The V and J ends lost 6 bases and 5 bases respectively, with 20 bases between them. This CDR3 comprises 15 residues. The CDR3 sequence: CASRRRDTSNDEQYF. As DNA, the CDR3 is TGTGCCAGCAGGAGGCGCGATACTAGCAACGACGAGCAGTACTTC.

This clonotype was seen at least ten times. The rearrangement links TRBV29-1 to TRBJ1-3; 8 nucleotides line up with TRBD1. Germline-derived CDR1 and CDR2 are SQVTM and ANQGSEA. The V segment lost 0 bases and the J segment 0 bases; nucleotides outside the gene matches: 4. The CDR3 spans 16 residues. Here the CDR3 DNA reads TGCAGCGTTGAAGACCGGACAGGGAGCTCTGGAAACACCATATATTTT. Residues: CSVEDRTGSSGNTIYF.

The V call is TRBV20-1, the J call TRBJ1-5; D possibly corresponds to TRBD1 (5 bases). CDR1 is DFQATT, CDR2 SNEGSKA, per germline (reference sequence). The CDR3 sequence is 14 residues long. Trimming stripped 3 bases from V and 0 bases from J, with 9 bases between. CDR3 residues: CSARRQNSNQPQHF. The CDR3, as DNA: TGCAGTGCTAGGAGACAGAATAGCAATCAGCCCCAGCATTTT.

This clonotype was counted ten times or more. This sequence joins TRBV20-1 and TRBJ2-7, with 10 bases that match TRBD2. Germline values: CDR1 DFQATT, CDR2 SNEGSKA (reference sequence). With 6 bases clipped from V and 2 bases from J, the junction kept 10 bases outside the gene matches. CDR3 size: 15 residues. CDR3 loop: CSAPDRTSGPYEQYF. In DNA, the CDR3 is TGCAGTGCCCCCGATCGGACTAGCGGACCCTACGAGCAGTACTTC.

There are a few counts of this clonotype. In nucleotides, the CDR3 is TGTGCCAGCAGCCTCAAACAGGGGATGGGCACTGAAGCTTTCTTT. Its translation is CASSLKQGMGTEAFF. The V gene is TRBV7-3, the J gene TRBJ1-1, with 7 positions matching TRBD1. The CDR3 runs 15 residues. J gave up 4 bases and V 5 bases, and 10 bases lay outside the gene matches. Per the germline V gene, CDR1 is SGHTA and CDR2 is FQGTGA.

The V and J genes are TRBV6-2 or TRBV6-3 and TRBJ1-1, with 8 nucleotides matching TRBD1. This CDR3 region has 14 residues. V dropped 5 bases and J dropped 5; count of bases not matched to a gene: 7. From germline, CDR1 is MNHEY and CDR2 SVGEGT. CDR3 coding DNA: TGTGCCAGCAGTCAGGACAGGGCGGGGACTGAAGCTTTCTTT. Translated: CASSQDRAGTEAFF.

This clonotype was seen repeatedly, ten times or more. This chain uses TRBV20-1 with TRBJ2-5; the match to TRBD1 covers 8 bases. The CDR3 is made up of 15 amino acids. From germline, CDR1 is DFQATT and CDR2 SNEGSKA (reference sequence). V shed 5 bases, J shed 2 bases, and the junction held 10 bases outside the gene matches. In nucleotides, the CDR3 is TGCAGTGCTCGGCGGACAGGGACAACACAAGAGACCCAGTACTTC. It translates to CSARRTGTTQETQYF.

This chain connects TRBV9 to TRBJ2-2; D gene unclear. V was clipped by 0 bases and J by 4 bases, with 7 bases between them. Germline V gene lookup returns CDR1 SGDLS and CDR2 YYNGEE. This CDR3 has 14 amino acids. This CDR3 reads CASSVVWGTGELFF. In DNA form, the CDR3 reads TGTGCCAGCAGCGTAGTTTGGGGCACCGGGGAGCTGTTTTTT. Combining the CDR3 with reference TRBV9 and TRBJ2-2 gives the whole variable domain DSGVTQTPKHLITATGQRVTLRCSPRSGDLSVYWYQQSLDQGLQFLIQYYNGEERAKGNILERFSAQQFPDLHSELNLSSLELGDSALYFCASSVVWGTGELFFGEGSRLTVL.

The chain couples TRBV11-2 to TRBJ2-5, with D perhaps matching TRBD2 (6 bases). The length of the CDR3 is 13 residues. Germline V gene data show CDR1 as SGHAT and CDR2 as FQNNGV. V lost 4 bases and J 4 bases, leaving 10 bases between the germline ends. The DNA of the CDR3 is TGTGCCAGCAGCTCCTGGGGAGGAGAGACCCAGTACTTC. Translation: CASSSWGGETQYF.

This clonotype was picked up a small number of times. CDR3 region: CSVEGLSHEQYF. CDR3 nucleotides: TGCAGCGTTGAAGGCTTGTCCCACGAGCAGTACTTC. V usage is TRBV29-1 and J usage is TRBJ2-7; D remains unclear. The germline V and J ends were trimmed by 1 base and 5 bases, with 9 bases remaining between them. Per germline, CDR1 SQVTM and CDR2 ANQGSEA. The CDR3 extends over 12 amino acids.

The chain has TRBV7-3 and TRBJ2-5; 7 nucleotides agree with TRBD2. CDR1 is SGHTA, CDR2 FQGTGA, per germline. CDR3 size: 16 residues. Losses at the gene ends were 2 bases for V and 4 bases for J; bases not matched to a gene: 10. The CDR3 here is CASSLFERGSGETQYF. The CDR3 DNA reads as TGTGCCAGCAGCTTATTTGAGCGGGGATCGGGAGAGACCCAGTACTTC.

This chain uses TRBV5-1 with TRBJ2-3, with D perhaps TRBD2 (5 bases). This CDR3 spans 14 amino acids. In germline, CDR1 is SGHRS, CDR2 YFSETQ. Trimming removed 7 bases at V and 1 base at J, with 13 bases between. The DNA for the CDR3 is TGCGCCAGCGGGAGTACGGTAGGCACAGATACGCAGTATTTT. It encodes CASGSTVGTDTQYF.

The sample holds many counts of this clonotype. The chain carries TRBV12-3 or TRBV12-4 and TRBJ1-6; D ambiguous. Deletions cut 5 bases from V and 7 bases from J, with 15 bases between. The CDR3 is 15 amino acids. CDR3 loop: CASSLLEVGNSPLHF. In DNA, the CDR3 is TGTGCCAGCAGTCTTCTTGAAGTTGGCAATTCACCCCTCCACTTT.

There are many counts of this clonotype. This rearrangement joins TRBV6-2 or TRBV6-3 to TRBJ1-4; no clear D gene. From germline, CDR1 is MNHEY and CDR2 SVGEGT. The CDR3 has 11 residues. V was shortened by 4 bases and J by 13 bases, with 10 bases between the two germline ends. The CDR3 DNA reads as TGTGCCAGCAGTTCCTTCACCAGACTGTTTTTT. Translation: CASSSFTRLFF.

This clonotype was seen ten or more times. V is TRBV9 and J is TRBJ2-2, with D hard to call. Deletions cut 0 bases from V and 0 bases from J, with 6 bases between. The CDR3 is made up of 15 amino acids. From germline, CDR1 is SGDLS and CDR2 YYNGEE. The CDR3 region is CASSVGAPNTGELFF. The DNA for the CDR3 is TGTGCCAGCAGCGTAGGGGCCCCGAACACCGGGGAGCTGTTTTTT.

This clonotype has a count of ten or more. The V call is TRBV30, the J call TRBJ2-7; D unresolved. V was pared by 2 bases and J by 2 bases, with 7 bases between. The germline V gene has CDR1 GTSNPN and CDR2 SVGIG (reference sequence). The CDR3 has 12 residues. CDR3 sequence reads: CAWSKGTYEQYF. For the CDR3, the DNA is TGTGCCTGGAGTAAAGGGACCTACGAGCAGTACTTC.

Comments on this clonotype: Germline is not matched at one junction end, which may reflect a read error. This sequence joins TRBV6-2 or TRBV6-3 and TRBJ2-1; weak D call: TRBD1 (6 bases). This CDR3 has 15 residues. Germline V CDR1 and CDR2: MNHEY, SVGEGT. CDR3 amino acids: CASSYRERGSNEQFF. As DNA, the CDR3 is TGTGCCAGTAGTTACAGGGAAAGAGGGTCCAATGAGCAGTTCTTC.

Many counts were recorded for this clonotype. Written as DNA, the CDR3 is TGTGCCAGCAGCCCTCGCCGACTAGCGGGAGAGACCCAGTACTTC. As protein: CASSPRRLAGETQYF. The chain combines TRBV3-1 with TRBJ2-5; 10 bases are shared with TRBD2. Germline V gives CDR1 LGHDT, CDR2 YNNKEL (reference sequence). The CDR3 spans 15 residues. J lost 4 bases, V lost 4 bases, and 6 bases had no gene match.

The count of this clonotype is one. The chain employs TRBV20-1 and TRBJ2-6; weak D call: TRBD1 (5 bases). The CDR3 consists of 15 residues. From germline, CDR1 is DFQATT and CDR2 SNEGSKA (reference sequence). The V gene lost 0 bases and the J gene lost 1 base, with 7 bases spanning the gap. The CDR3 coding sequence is TGCAGTGCTAGAGACAGGGCATCTGGGGCCAACGTCCTGACTTTC. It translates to CSARDRASGANVLTF.

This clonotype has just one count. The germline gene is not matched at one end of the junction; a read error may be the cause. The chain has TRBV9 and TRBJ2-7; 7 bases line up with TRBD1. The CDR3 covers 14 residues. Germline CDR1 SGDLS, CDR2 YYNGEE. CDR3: CASSVRGWGDPLDF. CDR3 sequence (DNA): TGTGCCAGCAGCGTCAGGGGGTGGGGAGACCCCCTAGACTTC.

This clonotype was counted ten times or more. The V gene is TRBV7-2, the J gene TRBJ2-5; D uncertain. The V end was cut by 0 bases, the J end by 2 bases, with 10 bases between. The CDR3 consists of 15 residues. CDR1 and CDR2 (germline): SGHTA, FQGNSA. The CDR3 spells CASSLAAAFQETQYF. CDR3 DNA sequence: TGTGCCAGCAGCTTAGCGGCGGCGTTTCAAGAGACCCAGTACTTC.

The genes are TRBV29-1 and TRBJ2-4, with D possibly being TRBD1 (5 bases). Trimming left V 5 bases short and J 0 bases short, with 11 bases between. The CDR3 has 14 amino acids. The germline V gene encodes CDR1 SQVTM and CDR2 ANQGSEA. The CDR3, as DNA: TGCAGCGTTCGACAGACTCTAGCCAAAAACATTCAGTACTTC. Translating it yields CSVRQTLAKNIQYF.

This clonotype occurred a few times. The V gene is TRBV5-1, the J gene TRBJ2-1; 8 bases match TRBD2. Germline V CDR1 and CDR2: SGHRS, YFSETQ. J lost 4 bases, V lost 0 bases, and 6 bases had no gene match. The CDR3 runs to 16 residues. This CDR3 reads CASSLEAGAPYNEQFF. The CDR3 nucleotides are TGCGCCAGCAGCTTGGAAGCGGGAGCTCCTTACAATGAGCAGTTCTTC. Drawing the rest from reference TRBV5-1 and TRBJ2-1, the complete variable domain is KAGVTQTPRYLIKTRGQQVTLSCSPISGHRSVSWYQQTPGQGLQFLFEYFSETQRNKGNFPGRFSGRQFSNSRSEMNVSTLELGDSALYLCASSLEAGAPYNEQFFGPGTRLTVL.

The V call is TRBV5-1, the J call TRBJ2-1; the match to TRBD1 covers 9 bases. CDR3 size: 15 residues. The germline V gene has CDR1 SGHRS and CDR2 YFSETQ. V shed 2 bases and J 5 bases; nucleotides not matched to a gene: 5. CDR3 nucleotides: TGCGCCAGCAGCTTCGGACAGGGGAAGGACAATGAGCAGTTCTTC. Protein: CASSFGQGKDNEQFF.

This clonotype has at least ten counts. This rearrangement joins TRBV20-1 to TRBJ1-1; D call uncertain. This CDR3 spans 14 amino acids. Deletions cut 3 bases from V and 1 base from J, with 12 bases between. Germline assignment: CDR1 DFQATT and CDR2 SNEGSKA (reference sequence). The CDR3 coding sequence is TGCAGTGCTAGGGGTGCCTTAAAGAACACTGAAGCTTTCTTT. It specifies CSARGALKNTEAFF.